Below, 26 T cell receptor beta chains from the same sample are listed, as sequenced in a study of Ad26.COV2.S vaccination and SARS-CoV-2 variants (dated by TCRdb to the early 2020s). This sample's treatment or condition label indicates: about 20 received Ad26.COV2.S at low or high dose, single or two shots; a few received placebo; per-sample allocation not given. Repertoires of vaccine and placebo recipients were sequenced from samples collected on day 63 after the first injection. Libraries were constructed by the immunoSEQ multiplex PCR assay. Sourced from immuneACCESS, this table was stored by TCRdb with only in-frame sequences that have V and J called. A share of the clones is absent; for the studies checked, an unresolved V gene accounts for under half, and the remainder has no known explanation. For this sample the table gives roughly 330,000 clones, of which about 90% were detected only once. The top ten clonotypes cover 5.5% of the sample.

The source material was peripheral blood, sampled in a trial of Ad26.COV2.S vaccine versus placebo. The receptor set was obtained from a person aged 18-65 years who received the Ad26.COV2.S COVID-19 vaccine or a placebo.

This chain uses TRBV5-5 with TRBJ2-3; D gene ambiguous. The CDR3 has 12 amino acids. Trimming removed 0 bases from V and 4 bases from J, with 3 bases in between. Germline CDR1 is SGHKS and CDR2 is YYEKEE (reference sequence). CDR3 loop: CASSLVPDTQYF. The DNA of the CDR3 is TGTGCCAGCAGCTTGGTCCCAGATACGCAGTATTTT. The whole variable domain, remainder taken from reference TRBV5-5 and TRBJ2-3, is DAGVTQSPTHLIKTRGQQVTLRCSPISGHKSVSWYQQVLGQGPQFIFQYYEKEERGRGNFPDRFSARQFPNYSSELNVNALLLGDSALYLCASSLVPDTQYFGPGTRLTVL.

This chain uses TRBV7-9 with TRBJ2-5; D is perhaps TRBD1 (6 bases). V was pared by 0 bases and J by 14 bases, with 13 bases between. Germline assignment: CDR1 SEHNR and CDR2 FQNEAQ (reference sequence). The CDR3 loop spans 12 amino acids. CDR3 DNA sequence: TGTGCCAGCAGCTTAGCCGGGACACTACCCTACTTC. Residues: CASSLAGTLPYF. The variable domain in full, with the rest retrieved from reference TRBV7-9 and TRBJ2-5, is DTGVSQNPRHKITKRGQNVTFRCDPISEHNRLYWYRQTLGQGPEFLTYFQNEAQLEKSRLLSDRFSAERPKGSFSTLEIQRTEQGDSAMYLCASSLAGTLPYFGPGTRLLVL.

The chain couples TRBV7-9 to TRBJ1-1; D unresolved. The V gene lost 1 base and the J gene lost 6 bases, with 9 bases spanning the gap. Germline CDR1 SEHNR, CDR2 FQNEAQ (reference sequence). There are 13 residues in the CDR3. CDR3 in DNA: TGTGCCAGCAGCTTAGGGTGGGATCCTGAAGCTTTCTTT. Protein product: CASSLGWDPEAFF.

Worth noting for this clone: This specimen includes other DNA sequences encoding the same CDR3. V gene TRBV9 combines with J gene TRBJ1-1, with D unresolved. Germline V gene sequence: CDR1 SGDLS, CDR2 YYNGEE. This CDR3 region has 13 residues. Trimming cost V 5 bases and J 4 bases, with 12 bases left between them. Here the CDR3 DNA reads TGTGCCAGCAGTGAGGGTGTGGGCACTGAAGCTTTCTTT. It specifies CASSEGVGTEAFF.

The V gene is TRBV14, the J gene TRBJ1-2; D is undetermined. Germline assignment: CDR1 SGHDN and CDR2 FVKESK. This CDR3 contains 16 residues. Trimming cost V 4 bases and J 1 base, with 16 bases left between them. The CDR3 spells CASSPMGYRINYGYTF. The CDR3, as DNA: TGTGCCAGCAGCCCAATGGGGTACCGCATTAACTATGGCTACACCTTC.

About this clone: The junction and the germline gene differ at one end; a read error may be behind it. The chain is built from TRBV29-1 and TRBJ1-2, with 7 bases aligning to TRBD1. In germline, CDR1 is SQVTM, CDR2 ANQGSEA. This CDR3 comprises 8 residues. The CDR3 is CSTGVHTF. For the CDR3, the DNA is TGTTCCACAGGGGTCCACACCTTC.

The chain links TRBV4-3 to TRBJ2-2; D remains unclear. The V gene lost 3 bases and the J gene lost 8 bases, with 4 bases spanning the gap. Germline CDR1 is LGHNA and CDR2 is YSLEER. The CDR3 has 11 amino acids. CDR3 nucleotides: TGCGCCAGCAGCCAGGCGGGGGAGCTGTTTTTT. Translated: CASSQAGELFF.

The chain uses TRBV3-1 (or the pseudogene TRBV3-2) and TRBJ1-1, with 10 bases fitting TRBD1. The junction had 7 bases not matched to a gene; V was cut back by 4 bases and J by 8 bases. The length of the CDR3 is 14 residues. The germline gives CDR1 LGHDT, CDR2 YNNKEL (reference sequence). In nucleotides, the CDR3 is TGTGCCAGCAGCCGCCGGGACAGGGGAGGGGAAGCTTTCTTT. It yields the protein CASSRRDRGGEAFF.

The rearrangement joins TRBV18 to TRBJ2-1; TRBD2 matches at 7 bases. J gave up 7 bases and V 1 base, and 4 bases lay outside the gene matches. Germline values: CDR1 KGHSH, CDR2 LQKENI. The length of the CDR3 is 14 residues. The CDR3 sequence is CASSPQGLENEQFF. Here the CDR3 DNA reads TGTGCCAGCTCACCACAAGGACTAGAGAATGAGCAGTTCTTC.

The V call is TRBV7-9, the J call TRBJ2-2; D ambiguous. This CDR3 has 12 residues. Germline V CDR1 and CDR2: SEHNR, FQNEAQ (reference sequence). V lost 1 base and J 5 bases, leaving 2 bases between the germline ends. CDR3 region: CASSLGTGELFF. In DNA form, the CDR3 reads TGTGCCAGCAGCTTAGGTACCGGGGAGCTGTTTTTT.

The J gene is TRBJ2-1, the V gene TRBV5-4, with D possibly being TRBD1 (5 bases). The germline gives CDR1 SGHNT, CDR2 YYREEE (reference sequence). This CDR3 contains 17 residues. The V gene lost 0 bases and the J gene lost 6 bases, with 19 bases spanning the gap. As DNA, the CDR3 is TGTGCCAGCAGCTTGGTCGGCCGGCAGGGTGTCGGCAATGAGCAGTTCTTC. Protein: CASSLVGRQGVGNEQFF.

In nucleotides, the CDR3 is TGCGCCAGCAGCAGATTAGGACGGACGGAGGGGGAGCAGTACTTC. The encoded protein is CASSRLGRTEGEQYF. This rearrangement joins TRBV5-1 to TRBJ2-7; a weak D match, TRBD2 (6 bases). The CDR3 is 15 amino acids. V dropped 4 bases and J dropped 7 bases, with 21 bases sitting between them. Germline CDR1 is SGHRS and CDR2 is YFSETQ.

The V gene is TRBV23-1, the J gene TRBJ1-5; D possibly corresponds to TRBD1 (6 bases). TRBV23-1 is placed among ORFs of uncertain function. V lost 3 bases and J lost 0, with 18 bases in between. This CDR3 comprises 18 residues. The chain's CDR3 is CASSHPGLRGYSNQPQHF. For the CDR3, the DNA is TGCGCCAGCAGTCATCCAGGGCTCAGGGGATATAGCAATCAGCCCCAGCATTTT.

This clone was counted a single time. V usage is TRBV7-9 and J usage is TRBJ2-5, with D perhaps matching TRBD2 (5 bases). Trimming removed 3 bases at V and 5 bases at J, with 16 bases between. Germline values: CDR1 SEHNR, CDR2 FQNEAQ (reference sequence). The CDR3 runs to 15 residues. CDR3 nucleotide sequence: TGTGCCAGCAGCTTCCCGTGGGAGTTTCGGGAGACCCAGTACTTC. It yields the protein CASSFPWEFRETQYF.

This clone has only a few counts. The chain uses TRBV27 and TRBJ2-2; no firm D call. This CDR3 comprises 14 residues. V dropped 2 bases and J dropped 1 base, with 5 bases sitting between them. Germline V gene sequence: CDR1 MNHEY, CDR2 SMNVEV (reference sequence). CDR3 in amino acids: CASSLRQNTGELFF. CDR3 nucleotide sequence: TGTGCCAGCAGTTTACGCCAGAACACCGGGGAGCTGTTTTTT.

The chain links TRBV4-3 to TRBJ1-4; D not certain. The CDR3 sequence is 13 residues long. Deletions cut 4 bases from V and 8 bases from J, with 11 bases between. Germline V gene lookup returns CDR1 LGHNA and CDR2 YSLEER. The CDR3 DNA is TGCGCCAGCAGCCCTCAAACGGCCGAAAAACTGTTTTTT. It yields the protein CASSPQTAEKLFF.

This clone was seen a few times. V usage is TRBV5-8 and J usage is TRBJ2-3; D unresolved. V was trimmed by 2 bases and J by 2 bases, leaving 12 bases between them. The CDR3 has 15 residues. Germline loops: CDR1 SGHTS, CDR2 YDEGEE. The CDR3 DNA is TGTGCCAGCAGCTTTGATCCGACCGCCACAGATACGCAGTATTTT. This encodes CASSFDPTATDTQYF.

The chain has TRBV7-2 and TRBJ2-7, with TRBD1 as a possible D gene (5 bases). The length of the CDR3 is 16 residues. V was clipped by 5 bases and J by 0 bases, with 17 bases between them. Germline V lookup: CDR1 SGHTA, CDR2 FQGNSA. The CDR3 protein is CASSPRAGFNSYEQYF. The CDR3 DNA is TGTGCCAGCAGCCCCAGGGCAGGGTTCAACTCCTACGAGCAGTACTTC.

This chain's CDR3 is CAIRLASSTDTQYF. DNA for the CDR3: TGTGCCATCCGACTAGCGTCTAGCACAGATACGCAGTATTTT. V is TRBV6-4 and J is TRBJ2-3, with 8 bases matching TRBD2. V trimming: 10 bases; J trimming: 0 bases; junction bases outside the gene matches: 6. The germline V gene has CDR1 MRHNA and CDR2 SNTAGT. This CDR3 comprises 14 residues.

A remark on this clone: The same CDR3 is also encoded by other DNA sequences in this sample. J is TRBJ1-1 and V is TRBV19, with D possibly matching TRBD1 (5 bases). The CDR3 runs 13 residues. V lost 6 bases and J 0 bases, leaving 8 bases between the germline ends. Germline V gene lookup returns CDR1 LNHDA and CDR2 SQIVND (reference sequence). DNA for the CDR3: TGTGCCAGTAGGGGGACCGTGAACACTGAAGCTTTCTTT. It encodes CASRGTVNTEAFF.

The CDR3 spells CASSLGRGGQKIDTQYF. In nucleotides, the CDR3 is TGCGCCAGCAGCCTTGGTCGCGGGGGCCAAAAAATAGATACGCAGTATTTT. The rearrangement joins TRBV4-1 to TRBJ2-3; maybe TRBD2 (7 bases). V was pared by 4 bases and J by 5 bases, with 22 bases between. Germline V gene sequence: CDR1 MGHRA, CDR2 YSYEKL. This CDR3 comprises 17 residues.

The chain links TRBV5-1 to TRBJ1-1, with 7 positions matching TRBD1. This CDR3 comprises 14 residues. The trim removed 2 bases at V and 4 bases at J, leaving 5 bases unmatched. CDR1 is SGHRS, CDR2 YFSETQ, per germline. Here the CDR3 DNA reads TGCGCCAGCAGCTTACAGGGGTATGGCACTGAAGCTTTCTTT. It translates to CASSLQGYGTEAFF. Looking up the rest from reference TRBV5-1 and TRBJ1-1 gives the full variable domain: KAGVTQTPRYLIKTRGQQVTLSCSPISGHRSVSWYQQTPGQGLQFLFEYFSETQRNKGNFPGRFSGRQFSNSRSEMNVSTLELGDSALYLCASSLQGYGTEAFFGQGTRLTVV.

V usage is TRBV19 and J usage is TRBJ1-2; D not certain. CDR1 and CDR2 from the germline V gene are LNHDA and SQIVND (reference sequence). The V end was cut by 7 bases, the J end by 1 base, with 13 bases between. This CDR3 comprises 14 residues. DNA for the CDR3: TGTGCCAGTAAATCTCGGGCAATTAACTATGGCTACACCTTC. Encoded protein: CASKSRAINYGYTF. The whole variable domain, filled in from reference TRBV19 and TRBJ1-2, reads DGGITQSPKYLFRKEGQNVTLSCEQNLNHDAMYWYRQDPGQGLRLIYYSQIVNDFQKGDIAEGYSVSREKKESFPLTVTSAQKNPTAFYLCASKSRAINYGYTFGSGTRLTVV.

V is TRBV19 and J is TRBJ2-4; D is possibly TRBD1 or TRBD2 (5 bases each). With 3 bases removed from V and 5 bases from J, the gap between germline ends came to 17 bases. There are 16 residues in the CDR3. Germline-derived CDR1 and CDR2 are LNHDA and SQIVND (reference sequence). CDR3 region: CASSMVPTGAENIQYF. The CDR3 DNA reads TGTGCCAGTAGTATGGTCCCTACCGGGGCCGAAAACATTCAGTACTTC.

V is TRBV7-9 and J is TRBJ1-1, with D perhaps matching TRBD1 (5 bases). V lost 5 bases, J lost 2 bases, and 12 bases lay in between. This CDR3 spans 14 amino acids. Germline-derived CDR1 and CDR2 are SEHNR and FQNEAQ (reference sequence). The CDR3 DNA is TGTGCCAGCAGCGCCGACAGCCAAAACACTGAAGCTTTCTTT. It specifies CASSADSQNTEAFF.

V usage is TRBV24-1 and J usage is TRBJ1-1; D gene ambiguous. CDR3 size: 12 residues. Germline V gives CDR1 KGHDR, CDR2 SFDVKD. Trimming removed 2 bases at V and 8 bases at J, with 8 bases between. CDR3 nucleotides: TGTGCCACCAGTGATTCCTTCGGGGAAGCTTTCTTT. Translated: CATSDSFGEAFF.